This TCR beta chain was sequenced for a study of T cell responses to AZD1222 COVID-19 vaccine. Study-level information: It was second doses at about 4 or about 12 weeks that were pooled. Study-wide results and limits: At 160-218 and 743-854, vaccine-associated CD4 TCRs were dominant, and they spanned spike. There were repertoire samples only from the period after the peak T cell response. Reports say nearly half of spike-specific TCRs go after unmutated variant regions.

The V end was cut by 3 bases, the J end by 3 bases, with 2 bases between. The CDR3 contains 10 residues. CDR1 is SQVTM, CDR2 ANQGSEA, per germline. With respect to this clone: The antigen remains unidentified.

Profiled with immunoSEQ multiplex PCR; TCRdb holds only in-frame clones, not every one. The sample records fewer than 150,000 clones, approximately 92% being singletons. The specimen comprised peripheral blood, sampled on day 0 of AZD1222 vaccination. This clonotype was obtained from an adult in good health. The V gene is TRBV29-1, the J gene TRBJ1-1; D unclear. The CDR3 sequence is CSVDDTEAFF. The CDR3 nucleotides read TGCAGCGTTGATGACACTGAAGCTTTCTTT.